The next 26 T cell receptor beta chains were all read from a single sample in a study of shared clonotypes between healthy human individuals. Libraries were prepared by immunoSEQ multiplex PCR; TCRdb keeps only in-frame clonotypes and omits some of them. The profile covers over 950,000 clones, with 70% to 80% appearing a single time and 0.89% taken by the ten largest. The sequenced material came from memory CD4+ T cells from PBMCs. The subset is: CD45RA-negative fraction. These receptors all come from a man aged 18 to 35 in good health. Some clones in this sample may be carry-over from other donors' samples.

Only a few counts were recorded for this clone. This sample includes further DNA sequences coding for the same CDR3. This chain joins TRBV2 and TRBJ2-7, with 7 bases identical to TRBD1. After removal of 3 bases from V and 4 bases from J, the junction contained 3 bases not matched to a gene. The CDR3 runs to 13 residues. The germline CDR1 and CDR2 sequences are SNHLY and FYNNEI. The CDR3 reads CASSELQGYEQYF. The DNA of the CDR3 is TGTGCCAGCAGTGAGCTACAGGGGTACGAGCAGTACTTC.

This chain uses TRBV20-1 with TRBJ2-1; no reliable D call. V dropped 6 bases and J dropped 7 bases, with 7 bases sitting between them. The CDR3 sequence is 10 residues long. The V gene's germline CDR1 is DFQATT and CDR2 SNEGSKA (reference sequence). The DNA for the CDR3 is TGCAGTGCCCCGTGGAATGAGCAGTTCTTC. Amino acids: CSAPWNEQFF.

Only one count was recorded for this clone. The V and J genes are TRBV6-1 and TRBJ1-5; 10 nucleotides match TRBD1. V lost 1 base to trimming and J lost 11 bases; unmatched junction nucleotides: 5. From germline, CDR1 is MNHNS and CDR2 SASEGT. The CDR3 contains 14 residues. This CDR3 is CASSEGGQGRTQHF. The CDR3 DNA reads TGTGCCAGCAGTGAAGGGGGACAGGGGAGGACCCAGCATTTT.

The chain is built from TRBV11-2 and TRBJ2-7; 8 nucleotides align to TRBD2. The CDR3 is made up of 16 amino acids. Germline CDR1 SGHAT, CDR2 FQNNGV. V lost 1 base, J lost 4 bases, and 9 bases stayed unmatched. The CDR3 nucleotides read TGTGCCAGCAGCTTAGGTTCGGCGGGAGGTATTTACGAGCAGTACTTC. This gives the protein CASSLGSAGGIYEQYF.

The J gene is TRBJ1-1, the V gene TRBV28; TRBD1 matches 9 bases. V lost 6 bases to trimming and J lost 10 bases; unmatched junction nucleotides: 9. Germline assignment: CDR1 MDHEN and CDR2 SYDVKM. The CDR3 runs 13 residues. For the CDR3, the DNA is TGTGCCAGCAGCCTAGGGGACAGGGACCGAGCTTTCTTT. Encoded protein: CASSLGDRDRAFF.

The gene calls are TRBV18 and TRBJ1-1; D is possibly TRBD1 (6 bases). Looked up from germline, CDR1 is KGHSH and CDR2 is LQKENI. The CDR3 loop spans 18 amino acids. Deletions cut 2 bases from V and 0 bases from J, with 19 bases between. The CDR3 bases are TGTGCCAGCTCACCATGGCTCGGACAGCCAAACCTGAACACTGAAGCTTTCTTT. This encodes CASSPWLGQPNLNTEAFF.

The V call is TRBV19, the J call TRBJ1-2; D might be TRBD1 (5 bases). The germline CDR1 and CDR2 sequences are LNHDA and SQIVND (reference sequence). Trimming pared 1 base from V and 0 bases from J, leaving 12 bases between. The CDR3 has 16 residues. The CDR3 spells CASSIVHRPTNYGYTF. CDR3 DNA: TGTGCCAGTAGTATAGTCCACAGGCCTACTAACTATGGCTACACCTTC.

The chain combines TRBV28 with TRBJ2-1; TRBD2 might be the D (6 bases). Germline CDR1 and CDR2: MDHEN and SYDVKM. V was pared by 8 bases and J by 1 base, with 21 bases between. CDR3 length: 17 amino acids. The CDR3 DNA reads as TGTGCCAGCGCCACCTCTCCCGGAGGGGCGTCCTACAATGAGCAGTTCTTC. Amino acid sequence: CASATSPGGASYNEQFF.

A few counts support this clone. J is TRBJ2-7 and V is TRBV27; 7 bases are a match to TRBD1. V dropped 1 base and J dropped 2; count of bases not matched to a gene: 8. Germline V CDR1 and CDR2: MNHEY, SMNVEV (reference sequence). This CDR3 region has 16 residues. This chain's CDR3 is CASSLLAGGYPYEQYF. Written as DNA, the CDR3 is TGTGCCAGCAGTTTATTAGCAGGGGGTTATCCCTACGAGCAGTACTTC.

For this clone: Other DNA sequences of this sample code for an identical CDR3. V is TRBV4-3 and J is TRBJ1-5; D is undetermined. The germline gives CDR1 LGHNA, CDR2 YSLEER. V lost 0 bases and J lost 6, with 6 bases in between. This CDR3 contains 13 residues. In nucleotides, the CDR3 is TGCGCCAGCAGCCAAGATCTGGGTCAGCCCCAGCATTTT. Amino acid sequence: CASSQDLGQPQHF.

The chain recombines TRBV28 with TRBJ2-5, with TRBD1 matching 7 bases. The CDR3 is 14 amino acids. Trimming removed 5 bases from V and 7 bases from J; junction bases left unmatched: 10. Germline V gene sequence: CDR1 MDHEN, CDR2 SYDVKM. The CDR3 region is CASSRTGEKATQYF. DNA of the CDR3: TGTGCCAGCAGTCGCACAGGGGAGAAGGCGACCCAGTACTTC. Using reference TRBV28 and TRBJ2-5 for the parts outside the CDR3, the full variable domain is DVKVTQSSRYLVKRTGEKVFLECVQDMDHENMFWYRQDPGLGLRLIYFSYDVKMKEKGDIPEGYSVSREKKERFSLILESASTNQTSMYLCASSRTGEKATQYFGPGTRLLVL.

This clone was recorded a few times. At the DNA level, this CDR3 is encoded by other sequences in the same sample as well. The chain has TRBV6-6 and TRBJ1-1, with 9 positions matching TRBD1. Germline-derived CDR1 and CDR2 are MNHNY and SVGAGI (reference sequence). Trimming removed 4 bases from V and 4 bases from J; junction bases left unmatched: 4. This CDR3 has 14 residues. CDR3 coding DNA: TGTGCCAGCAGTTCCGGACAGGGGAGCACTGAAGCTTTCTTT. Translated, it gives CASSSGQGSTEAFF.

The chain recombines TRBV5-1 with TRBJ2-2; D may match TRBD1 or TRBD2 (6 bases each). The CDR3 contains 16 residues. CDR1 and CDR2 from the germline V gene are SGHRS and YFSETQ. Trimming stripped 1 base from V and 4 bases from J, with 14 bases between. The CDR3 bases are TGCGCCAGCAGCTTGTCCCTCGGGGGCCGCACCGGGGAGCTGTTTTTT. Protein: CASSLSLGGRTGELFF.

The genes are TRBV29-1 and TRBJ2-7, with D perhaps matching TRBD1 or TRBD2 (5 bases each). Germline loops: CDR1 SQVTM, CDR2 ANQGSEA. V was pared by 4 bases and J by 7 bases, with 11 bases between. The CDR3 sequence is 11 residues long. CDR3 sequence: CSVGGAGEQYF. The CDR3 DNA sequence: TGCAGCGTTGGAGGGGCTGGGGAGCAGTACTTC.

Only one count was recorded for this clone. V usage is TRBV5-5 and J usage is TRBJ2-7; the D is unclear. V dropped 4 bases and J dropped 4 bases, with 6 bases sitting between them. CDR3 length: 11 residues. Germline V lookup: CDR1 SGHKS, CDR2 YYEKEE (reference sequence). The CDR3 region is CASSLKYEQYF. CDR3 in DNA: TGTGCCAGCAGCCTTAAATACGAGCAGTACTTC.

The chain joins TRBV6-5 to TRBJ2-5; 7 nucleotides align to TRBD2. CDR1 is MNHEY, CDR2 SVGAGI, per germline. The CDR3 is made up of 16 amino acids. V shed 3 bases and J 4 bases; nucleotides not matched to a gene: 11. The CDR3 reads CASSYLASGGRETQYF. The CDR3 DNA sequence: TGTGCCAGCAGTTATCTTGCTAGCGGAGGCCGAGAGACCCAGTACTTC.

The chain's CDR3 is CASSSTGHEQYF. CDR3 bases: TGTGCCAGCAGCTCAACGGGCCACGAGCAGTACTTC. The rearrangement links TRBV7-2 to TRBJ2-7; D unresolved. Germline V gene lookup returns CDR1 SGHTA and CDR2 FQGNSA. CDR3 size: 12 residues. The V gene lost 4 bases and the J gene lost 5 bases, with 9 bases spanning the gap.

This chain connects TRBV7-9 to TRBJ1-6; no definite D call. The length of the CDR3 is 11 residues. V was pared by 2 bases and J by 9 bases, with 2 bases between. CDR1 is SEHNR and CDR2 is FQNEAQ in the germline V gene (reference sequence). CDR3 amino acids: CASSLTSPLHF. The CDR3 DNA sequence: TGTGCCAGCAGCTTAACTTCACCCCTCCACTTT. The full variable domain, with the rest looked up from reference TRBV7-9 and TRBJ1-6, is DTGVSQNPRHKITKRGQNVTFRCDPISEHNRLYWYRQTLGQGPEFLTYFQNEAQLEKSRLLSDRFSAERPKGSFSTLEIQRTEQGDSAMYLCASSLTSPLHFGNGTRLTVT.

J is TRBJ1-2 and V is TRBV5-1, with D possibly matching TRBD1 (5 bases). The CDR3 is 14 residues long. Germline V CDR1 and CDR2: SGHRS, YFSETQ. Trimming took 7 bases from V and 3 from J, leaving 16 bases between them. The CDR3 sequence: CASGTGGPDYGYTF. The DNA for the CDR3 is TGCGCCAGCGGAACAGGAGGACCGGACTATGGCTACACCTTC.

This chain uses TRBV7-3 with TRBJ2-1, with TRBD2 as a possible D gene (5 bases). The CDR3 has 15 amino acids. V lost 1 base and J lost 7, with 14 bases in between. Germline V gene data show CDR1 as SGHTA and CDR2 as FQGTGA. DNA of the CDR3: TGTGCCAGCAGCTTAATCGGGGTATACGGTAATGAGCAGTTCTTC. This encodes CASSLIGVYGNEQFF. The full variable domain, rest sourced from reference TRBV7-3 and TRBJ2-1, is GAGVSQTPSNKVTEKGKYVELRCDPISGHTALYWYRQSLGQGPEFLIYFQGTGAADDSGLPNDRFFAVRPEGSVSTLKIQRTERGDSAVYLCASSLIGVYGNEQFFGPGTRLTVL.

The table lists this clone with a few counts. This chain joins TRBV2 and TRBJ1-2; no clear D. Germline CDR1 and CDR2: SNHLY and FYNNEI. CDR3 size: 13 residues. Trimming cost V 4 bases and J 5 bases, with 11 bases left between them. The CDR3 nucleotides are TGTGCCAGCAGTGGGGGATTGGGGTATGGCTACACCTTC. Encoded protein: CASSGGLGYGYTF. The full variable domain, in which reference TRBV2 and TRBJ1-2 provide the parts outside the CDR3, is EPEVTQTPSHQVTQMGQEVILRCVPISNHLYFYWYRQILGQKVEFLVSFYNNEISEKSEIFDDQFSVERPDGSNFTLKIRSTKLEDSAMYFCASSGGLGYGYTFGSGTRLTVV.

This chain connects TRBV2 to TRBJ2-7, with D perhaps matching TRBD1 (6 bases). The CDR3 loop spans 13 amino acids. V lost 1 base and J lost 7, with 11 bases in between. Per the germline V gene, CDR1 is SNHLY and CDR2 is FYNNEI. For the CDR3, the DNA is TGTGCCAGCAGTGAAGGACAGGCACGGGAGCAGTACTTC. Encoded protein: CASSEGQAREQYF.

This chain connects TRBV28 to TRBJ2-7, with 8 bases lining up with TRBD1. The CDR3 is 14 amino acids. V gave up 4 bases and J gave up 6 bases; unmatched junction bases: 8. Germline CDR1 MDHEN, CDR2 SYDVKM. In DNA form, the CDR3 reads TGTGCCAGCAGTTCAGGACAGGGCCCTCGCGAGCAGTACTTC. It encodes CASSSGQGPREQYF.

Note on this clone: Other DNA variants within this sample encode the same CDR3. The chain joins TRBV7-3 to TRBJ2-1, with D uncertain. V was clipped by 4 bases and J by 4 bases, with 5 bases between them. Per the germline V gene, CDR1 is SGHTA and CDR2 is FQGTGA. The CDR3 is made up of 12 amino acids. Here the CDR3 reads CASSSRYNEQFF. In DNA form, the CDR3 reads TGTGCCAGCAGCTCTAGATACAATGAGCAGTTCTTC.

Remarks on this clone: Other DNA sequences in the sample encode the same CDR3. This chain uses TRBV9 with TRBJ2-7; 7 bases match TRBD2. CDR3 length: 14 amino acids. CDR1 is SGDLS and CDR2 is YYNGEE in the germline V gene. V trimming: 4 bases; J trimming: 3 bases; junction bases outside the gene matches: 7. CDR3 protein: CASSPTTSSYEQYF. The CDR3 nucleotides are TGTGCCAGCAGCCCGACGACTAGCAGCTACGAGCAGTACTTC. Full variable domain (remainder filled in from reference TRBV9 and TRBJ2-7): DSGVTQTPKHLITATGQRVTLRCSPRSGDLSVYWYQQSLDQGLQFLIQYYNGEERAKGNILERFSAQQFPDLHSELNLSSLELGDSALYFCASSPTTSSYEQYFGPGTRLTVT.

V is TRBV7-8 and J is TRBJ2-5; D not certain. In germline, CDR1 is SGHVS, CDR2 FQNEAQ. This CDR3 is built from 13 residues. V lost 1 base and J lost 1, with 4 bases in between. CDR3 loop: CASSLVPQETQYF. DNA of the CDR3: TGTGCCAGCAGCTTAGTACCCCAAGAGACCCAGTACTTC.